This T cell receptor beta chain appears in the sequencing data of a study of blood T cell repertoires in COVID-19. Study as a whole: The analysed material was cDNA or gDNA that came from T cells, B-cell-depleted T cells, or PBMCs.

The CDR3 length is 14 residues. Per germline, CDR1 DFQATT and CDR2 SNEGSKA (reference sequence). V gave up 3 bases and J gave up 1 base; unmatched junction bases: 2. The table lists this clone with a count of one. In the original workflow: Amplification of reference gene primers was used by the study to estimate nucleated cell counts. The protocol was immunoSEQ multiplex PCR, while the TCRdb copy is restricted to in-frame clones and leaves out a portion. The D gene and trimming were derived from the DNA, and the V and J assignments and clone size from that table. The data show roughly 250,000 clones, roughly 90% seen once.

Sequencing used peripheral blood. This clonotype was sampled from a man in his 60s who had recovered from COVID-19. The chain combines TRBV20-1 with TRBJ2-3; 9 positions agree with TRBD2. CDR3 in amino acids: CSASQRGGTDTQYF. DNA of the CDR3: TGCAGTGCTAGTCAGCGGGGGGGCACAGATACGCAGTATTTT.